The rows below give T cell receptor beta chains drawn from one sample of a study of blood T cell repertoires in COVID-19. Using immunoSEQ multiplex PCR, the repertoire was profiled, and TCRdb retains in-frame clones only, with some absent. The repertoire has just over 300,000 clones, just over 85% of them found once; the top ten carry approximately 4.1%. The sample consisted of PBMCs or T cells enriched from blood (not recorded which). The receptors were gathered from a man in his thirties or forties who had recovered from COVID-19. The conserved cysteine and the conserved F or W are not part of the CDR3 here.

V,J,CDR3
TRBV30,TRBJ2-5,AWSGPVGGPQETQY
TRBV6-2/TRBV6-3,TRBJ1-6,ASSYDRGGSPLH
TRBV14,TRBJ2-3,ASSHYTVSTDTQY
TRBV5-5,TRBJ2-2,ASSLPGGANTGELF
TRBV6-1,TRBJ2-1,ASSEWTGYNEQF
TRBV24-1,TRBJ1-5,ATSDEGALNQPQH
TRBV5-1,TRBJ2-3,ASSLFATGKSDTQY
TRBV5-4,TRBJ1-2,ASTPEGRRTYGYT
TRBV6-1,TRBJ1-1,ASSEAPRGGTEAF
TRBV5-1,TRBJ2-5,ASSVGLAGEGETQY
TRBV5-1,TRBJ2-5,ASSPSGLETQY
TRBV24-1,TRBJ2-7,ATSAVTGPSYEQY
TRBV28,TRBJ1-1,ASSLTGDTEAF
TRBV10-2,TRBJ2-3,ASRGTSGTDTQY
TRBV2,TRBJ2-1,ASSWGLFNEQF
TRBV28,TRBJ2-2,ASLRGGGAPGELF
TRBV6-5,TRBJ2-7,ASRKRGEQY
TRBV7-9,TRBJ1-1,ASSPPDTEAF
TRBV2,TRBJ1-4,ASHEGGGEGEKLF
TRBV12-3/TRBV12-4,TRBJ1-6,ASSLGGRSPLH
TRBV12-3/TRBV12-4,TRBJ1-1,ASGSGAEAF
TRBV3-1/TRBV3-2,TRBJ1-1,ASSQTGAGAF
TRBV6-6,TRBJ2-7,ASDAGAASYEQY
TRBV19,TRBJ2-7,ASSIAGVSEQY
TRBV18,TRBJ1-1,ASSDPGGPEAF
TRBV6-5,TRBJ2-7,ASRGIYGYEQY
TRBV5-1,TRBJ1-5,ASSSQGVGPQH
TRBV7-6,TRBJ1-1,ASSLAAGASTEAF
TRBV5-1,TRBJ1-1,ASSLGQTNTEAF
TRBV27,TRBJ2-3,ASTRQFTDTQY
TRBV30,TRBJ1-2,AFSLGAGNYGYT
TRBV11-2,TRBJ2-2,ASSSLRENTGELF
TRBV5-4,TRBJ1-1,ASSPGGGGPNTEAF
TRBV5-1,TRBJ2-5,ASSFGDGPSGRTTQY
TRBV2,TRBJ2-3,ASSDGGGGDTQY
TRBV4-2,TRBJ2-3,ASSQFQDSNTDTQY
TRBV21-1,TRBJ1-1,ASSKAAGVAVNTEAF
TRBV7-2,TRBJ2-5,ASSFSSGTETQY
TRBV5-1,TRBJ2-3,ASTRLAGDHGTDTQY
TRBV27,TRBJ1-5,ASSPGTGGGYSNQPQH
TRBV10-3,TRBJ1-1,ASTANTEAF
TRBV7-9,TRBJ1-2,ASSLAQGLGYGYT
TRBV7-8,TRBJ1-4,ASSQPGKRDEKLF
TRBV18,TRBJ2-7,ASSRGGDYEQY
TRBV25-1,TRBJ1-2,ASSELPPGQGSGYT
TRBV5-1,TRBJ2-3,ASSVTTGVTQY
TRBV7-2,TRBJ1-3,ASSLAWTGYSGNTIY
TRBV14,TRBJ1-1,ASSTGIFTEAF
TRBV4-1,TRBJ1-1,ASSQDWQENTEAF
TRBV6-5,TRBJ1-6,ASSYSGTGVSPLH
TRBV7-6,TRBJ2-1,ASSSITGTSGRTDEQF
TRBV11-3,TRBJ1-1,ASSRGGLDTEAF
TRBV7-8,TRBJ1-1,ASSSPGVNTEAF
TRBV6-5,TRBJ1-1,ASSYSGRVAEAF
TRBV24-1,TRBJ2-3,ATSPGTGRTDTQY
TRBV5-1,TRBJ1-1,ASSLAWGNRNTEAF
TRBV6-1,TRBJ2-3,ASSEEGGGTINTQY
TRBV2,TRBJ2-6,ASRYQTGFGANVLT
TRBV5-5,TRBJ2-1,ASSIWTAIGNEQF